This TCR beta chain is from a study of cytomegalovirus exposure and HLA in healthy donors. The PCR ran on 60 Vbeta and 13 Jbeta primers. The method was immunoSEQ multiplex PCR; TCRdb's version includes in-frame clones alone and lacks a portion of them. The sample includes about 170,000 clones, roughly 72% seen only once; the top ten take more than 2%. The CDR3 is 14 amino acids. Trimming shortened V by 5 bases and J by 0 bases, and 8 bases separated the two germline ends. Germline lookup yields CDR1 SEHNR and CDR2 FQNEAQ (reference sequence). The chain couples TRBV7-9 to TRBJ1-3; a possible D gene is TRBD1 (5 bases). The sequence was obtained from a young woman in good health and CMV-seropositive. Sequenced: PBMCs. CDR3 coding DNA: TGTGCCAGCAGCAAGACAGACTCTGGAAACACCATATATTTT. Amino acids: CASSKTDSGNTIYF.